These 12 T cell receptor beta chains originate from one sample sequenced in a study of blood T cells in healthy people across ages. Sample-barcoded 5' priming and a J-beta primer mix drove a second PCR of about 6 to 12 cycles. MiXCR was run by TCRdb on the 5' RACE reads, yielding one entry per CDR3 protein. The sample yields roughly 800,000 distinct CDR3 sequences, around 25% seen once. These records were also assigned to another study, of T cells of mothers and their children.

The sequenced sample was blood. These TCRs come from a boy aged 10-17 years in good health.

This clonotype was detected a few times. This CDR3 reads CASSQISDYSNQPQHF. The CDR3, as DNA: TGTGCCAGCAGCCAAATTAGCGATTATAGCAATCAGCCCCAGCATTTT. J is TRBJ1-5 and V is TRBV4-2; the D is unclear. The germline CDR1 and CDR2 sequences are LGHNA and YNFKEQ. The CDR3 is made up of 16 amino acids. Trimming removed 2 bases from V and 0 bases from J, with 11 bases in between.

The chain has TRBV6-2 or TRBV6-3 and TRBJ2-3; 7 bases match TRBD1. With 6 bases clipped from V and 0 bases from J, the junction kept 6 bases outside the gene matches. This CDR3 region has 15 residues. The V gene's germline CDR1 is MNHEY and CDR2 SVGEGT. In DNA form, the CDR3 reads TGTGCCAGCAGCCAGGGACAGATTAGCACAGATACGCAGTATTTT. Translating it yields CASSQGQISTDTQYF.

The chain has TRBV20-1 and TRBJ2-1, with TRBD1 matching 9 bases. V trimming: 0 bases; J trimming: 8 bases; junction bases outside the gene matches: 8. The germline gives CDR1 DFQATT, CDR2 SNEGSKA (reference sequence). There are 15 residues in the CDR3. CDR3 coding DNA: TGCAGTGCTAGAGATCCCGGGACAGGGCTTTATGAGCAGTTCTTC. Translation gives CSARDPGTGLYEQFF.

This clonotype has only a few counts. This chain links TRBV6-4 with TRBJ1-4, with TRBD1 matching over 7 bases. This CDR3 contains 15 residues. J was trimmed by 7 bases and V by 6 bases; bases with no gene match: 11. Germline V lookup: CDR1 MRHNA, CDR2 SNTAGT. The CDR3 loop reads CASRAHRGRSEKLFF. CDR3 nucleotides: TGTGCCAGCAGGGCCCACAGGGGCAGAAGTGAAAAACTGTTTTTT.

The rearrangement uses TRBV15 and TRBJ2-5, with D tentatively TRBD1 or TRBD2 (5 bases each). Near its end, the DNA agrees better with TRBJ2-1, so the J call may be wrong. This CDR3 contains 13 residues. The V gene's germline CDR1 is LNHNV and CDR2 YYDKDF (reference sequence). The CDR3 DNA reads TGTGCCACCAGCGGGGGTGACTACAATGAGCAGTTCTTC. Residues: CATSGGDYNEQFF.

CDR3 bases: TGTGCCACAGGAACAGGGAACGGAGAGACCCAGTACTTC. This translates into CATGTGNGETQYF. The chain employs TRBV28 and TRBJ2-5; D might be TRBD1 (6 bases). CDR3 size: 13 residues. The germline V gene has CDR1 MDHEN and CDR2 SYDVKM. The V and J ends lost 10 bases and 4 bases respectively, with 16 bases between them. The full variable domain, completed using reference TRBV28 and TRBJ2-5, is DVKVTQSSRYLVKRTGEKVFLECVQDMDHENMFWYRQDPGLGLRLIYFSYDVKMKEKGDIPEGYSVSREKKERFSLILESASTNQTSMYLCATGTGNGETQYFGPGTRLLVL.

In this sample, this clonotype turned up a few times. CDR3 residues: CASSPGGNFREQFF. The CDR3 DNA reads TGTGCCAGCAGCCCAGGGGGTAATTTCCGCGAGCAGTTCTTC. This chain links TRBV3-1 with TRBJ2-1; TRBD1 matches 7 bases. This CDR3 comprises 14 residues. V was clipped by 4 bases and J by 10 bases; unmatched bases: 10. Germline V CDR1 and CDR2: LGHDT, YNNKEL (reference sequence).

CDR3 amino acids: CSAGLAERGSGEQYF. In nucleotides, the CDR3 is TGCAGTGCTGGCCTAGCGGAGAGGGGTTCGGGAGAGCAGTACTTC. The chain joins TRBV20-1 to TRBJ2-7; TRBD2 matches at 7 bases. The germline V gene encodes CDR1 DFQATT and CDR2 SNEGSKA (reference sequence). Trimming at V came to 5 bases and at J to 7 bases, leaving 17 bases not matched to a gene. This CDR3 spans 15 amino acids.

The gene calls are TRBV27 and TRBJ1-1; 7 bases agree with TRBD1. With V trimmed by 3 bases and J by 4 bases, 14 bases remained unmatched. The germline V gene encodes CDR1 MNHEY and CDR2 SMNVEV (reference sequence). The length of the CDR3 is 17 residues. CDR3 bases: TGTGCCAGCAGTTTCAAAGCCACAGGGGTGAAGGGCACTGAAGCTTTCTTT. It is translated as CASSFKATGVKGTEAFF.

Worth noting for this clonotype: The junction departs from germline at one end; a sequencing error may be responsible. Here the CDR3 reads CASSFGGRNTQYF. The CDR3 DNA is TGTGCCAGCAGCTTCGGGGGGCGAAATACGCAATATTTT. V and J are TRBV7-9 and TRBJ2-3, with D tentatively TRBD2 (7 bases). This CDR3 region has 13 residues. Germline V gene data show CDR1 as SEHNR and CDR2 as FQNEAQ (reference sequence).

CDR3 in amino acids: CSASGGGHEQYF. CDR3 in DNA: TGCAGTGCTAGTGGGGGTGGGCACGAGCAGTACTTC. The chain uses TRBV20-1 and TRBJ2-5; D may match TRBD1 or TRBD2 (5 bases each). The J call may be in error: the DNA end matches TRBJ2-7 better. Germline CDR1 DFQATT, CDR2 SNEGSKA (reference sequence). The CDR3 covers 12 residues.

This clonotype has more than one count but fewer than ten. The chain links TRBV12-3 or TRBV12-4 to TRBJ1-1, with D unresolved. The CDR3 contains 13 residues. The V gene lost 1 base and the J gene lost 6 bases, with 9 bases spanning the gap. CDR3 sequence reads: CASSLGRGSEAFF. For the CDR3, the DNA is TGTGCCAGCAGTTTAGGTCGGGGTTCTGAAGCTTTCTTT.